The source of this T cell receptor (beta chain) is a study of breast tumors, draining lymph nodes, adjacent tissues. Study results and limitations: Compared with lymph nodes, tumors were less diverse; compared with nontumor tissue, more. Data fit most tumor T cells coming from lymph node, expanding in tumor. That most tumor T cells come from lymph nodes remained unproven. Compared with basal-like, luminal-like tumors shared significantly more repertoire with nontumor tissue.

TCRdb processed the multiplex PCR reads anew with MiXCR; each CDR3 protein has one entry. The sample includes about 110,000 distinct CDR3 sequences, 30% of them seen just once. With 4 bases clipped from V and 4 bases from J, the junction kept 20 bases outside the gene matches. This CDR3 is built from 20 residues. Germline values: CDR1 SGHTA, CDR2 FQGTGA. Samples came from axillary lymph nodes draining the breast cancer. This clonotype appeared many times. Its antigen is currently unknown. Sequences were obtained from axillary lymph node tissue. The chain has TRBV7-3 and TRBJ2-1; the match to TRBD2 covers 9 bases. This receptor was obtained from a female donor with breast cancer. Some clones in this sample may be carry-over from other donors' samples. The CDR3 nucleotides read TGTGCCAGCAGCTCCAGAAGCGGGGGGACCTACGCTAAGGATTACAATGAGCAGTTCTTC. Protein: CASSSRSGGTYAKDYNEQFF.